Shown below are 11 T cell receptor beta chains from a single sample sequenced in a study of blood T cell repertoires in COVID-19. Data came from immunoSEQ multiplex PCR; TCRdb stores just in-frame clones and leaves some out. Altogether a few hundred thousand clones are present, about 90% being singletons, with the ten largest covering about 2.5%. Sequencing was carried out using peripheral blood. The receptors here all came from a person under 35 with COVID-19, enrolled during active disease.

Written as DNA, the CDR3 is TGTGCCAGCAGTTTCATCCGGACAGGGGGCGAGTCGAGCACTGAAGCTTTCTTT. The encoded protein is CASSFIRTGGESSTEAFF. The chain is built from TRBV27 and TRBJ1-1, with 11 nucleotides matching TRBD1. Germline CDR1 reads MNHEY; CDR2 reads SMNVEV (reference sequence). CDR3 length: 18 residues. V gave up 3 bases and J gave up 4 bases; unmatched junction bases: 13.

This chain uses TRBV4-2 with TRBJ1-4; 10 nucleotides align to TRBD1. The length of the CDR3 is 16 residues. CDR1 LGHNA and CDR2 YNFKEQ come from the germline V gene. With 0 bases clipped from V and 11 bases from J, the junction kept 9 bases outside the gene matches. This CDR3 is CASSQDWDRGWVKLFF. CDR3 in DNA: TGTGCCAGCAGCCAAGATTGGGACAGGGGTTGGGTGAAACTGTTTTTT.

This clone was counted a few times. V gene TRBV24-1 combines with J gene TRBJ2-5, with D maybe TRBD2 (5 bases). This CDR3 region has 15 residues. Trimming pared 4 bases from V and 4 bases from J, leaving 15 bases between. Germline V CDR1 and CDR2: KGHDR, SFDVKD. CDR3 nucleotide sequence: TGTGCCACCAGTGACGGACTTCGGCCCCCAGAGACCCAGTACTTC. Protein sequence: CATSDGLRPPETQYF.

This clone was detected once. The chain links TRBV5-6 to TRBJ1-4, with TRBD1 matching 8 bases. The CDR3 is made up of 15 amino acids. The J segment lost 7 bases and the V segment lost 3 bases, leaving 8 bases of the junction unmatched. Per germline, CDR1 SGHDT and CDR2 YYEEEE. The CDR3: CASSSGQGAREKLFF. As DNA, the CDR3 is TGTGCCAGCAGCTCCGGCCAGGGGGCTCGTGAAAAACTGTTTTTT.

The gene calls are TRBV11-2 and TRBJ1-5; D possibly corresponds to TRBD1 (5 bases). The germline gives CDR1 SGHAT, CDR2 FQNNGV. Between the trimmed V and J ends, which lost 2 bases and 3 bases, there was a span of 11 bases. CDR3 length: 15 amino acids. The CDR3 loop reads CASSLWGGFNQPQHF. The CDR3 region has the DNA TGTGCCAGCAGCTTATGGGGGGGGTTCAATCAGCCCCAGCATTTT.

The chain links TRBV5-8 to TRBJ2-7, with 8 bases aligning to TRBD2. The germline CDR1 and CDR2 sequences are SGHTS and YDEGEE. The CDR3 sequence is 14 residues long. J gave up 0 bases and V 4 bases, and 3 bases lay outside the gene matches. Here the CDR3 reads CASSPGTSSYEQYF. DNA of the CDR3: TGTGCCAGCAGCCCCGGGACTAGCTCCTACGAGCAGTACTTC. The full variable domain, completed using reference TRBV5-8 and TRBJ2-7, is EAGVTQSPTHLIKTRGQQATLRCSPISGHTSVYWYQQALGLGLQFLLWYDEGEERNRGNFPPRFSGRQFPNYSSELNVNALELEDSALYLCASSPGTSSYEQYFGPGTRLTVT.

CDR3 amino acids: CATSDPGTSGSTDTQYF. In DNA form, the CDR3 reads TGTGCCACCAGTGACCCGGGGACTAGCGGGAGTACAGATACGCAGTATTTT. The chain has TRBV24-1 and TRBJ2-3; the match to TRBD2 covers 14 bases. V shed 4 bases, J shed 3 bases, and the junction held 5 bases outside the gene matches. Germline assignment: CDR1 KGHDR and CDR2 SFDVKD. The CDR3 length is 17 residues.

This clone was recorded once. V gene TRBV11-2 combines with J gene TRBJ2-2, with TRBD2 matching 15 bases. The germline gives CDR1 SGHAT, CDR2 FQNNGV. Germline trimming cut 5 bases from V and 4 bases from J; bases unmatched to any gene: 8. The CDR3 loop spans 18 amino acids. The CDR3 loop reads CASSPSGLAGGFTGELFF. CDR3 nucleotides: TGTGCCAGCAGCCCTTCCGGACTAGCGGGAGGGTTCACCGGGGAGCTGTTTTTT. The full variable domain, its missing parts supplied by reference TRBV11-2 and TRBJ2-2, is EAGVAQSPRYKIIEKRQSVAFWCNPISGHATLYWYQQILGQGPKLLIQFQNNGVVDDSQLPKDRFSAERLKGVDSTLKIQPAKLEDSAVYLCASSPSGLAGGFTGELFFGEGSRLTVL.

The chain combines TRBV19 with TRBJ2-7, with TRBD2 identical over 12 bases. In germline, CDR1 is LNHDA, CDR2 SQIVND (reference sequence). Trimming took 3 bases from V and 4 from J; bases not matched to a gene: 4. The CDR3 runs to 15 residues. CDR3: CASSMTSGGMYEQYF. The CDR3 nucleotides read TGTGCCAGTAGTATGACTAGCGGGGGAATGTACGAGCAGTACTTC.

The V gene is TRBV28, the J gene TRBJ2-1, with 12 bases aligning to TRBD1. Trimming took 6 bases from V and 7 from J; bases not matched to a gene: 19. The CDR3 sequence is 19 residues long. Germline values: CDR1 MDHEN, CDR2 SYDVKM. This CDR3 is CASSATGRWGTGGSNEQFF. For the CDR3, the DNA is TGTGCCAGCAGCGCCACGGGTCGCTGGGGGACAGGGGGCTCAAATGAGCAGTTCTTC. The full variable domain, its missing parts supplied by reference TRBV28 and TRBJ2-1, is DVKVTQSSRYLVKRTGEKVFLECVQDMDHENMFWYRQDPGLGLRLIYFSYDVKMKEKGDIPEGYSVSREKKERFSLILESASTNQTSMYLCASSATGRWGTGGSNEQFFGPGTRLTVL.

A remark on this clone: This sample also contains other DNA sequences that code for the same CDR3. V usage is TRBV29-1 and J usage is TRBJ2-7; D perhaps matches TRBD2 (6 bases). The germline V gene has CDR1 SQVTM and CDR2 ANQGSEA. This CDR3 has 17 amino acids. The ends were cut back, 4 bases at V and 3 bases at J, with 25 bases in the middle. The CDR3 is CSVGGEWPASRLYEQYF. In DNA form, the CDR3 reads TGCAGCGTTGGGGGGGAGTGGCCGGCTAGCCGACTCTACGAGCAGTACTTC.